This T cell receptor (beta chain) was sequenced for a study of OX40 agonist ivuxolimab in advanced cancers. For the study in its entirety: Ivuxolimab, which targeted the costimulatory receptor OX40 (CD134), was an agonistic, fully human IgG2 monoclonal antibody. Intravenous ivuxolimab was administered to patients every 2 weeks at six dose levels: 0.01, 0.1, 0.3, 1.5, 3 and 10 mg/kg. Of the roughly 54 dose-escalation patients, hepatocellular carcinoma was present in some 19, melanoma in around 15, renal cell carcinoma in 9 and head and neck cancer in 9. In the dose-escalation cohort, roughly four fifths of patients were male, and the mean age was approximately 60 years, with a range of roughly 20 to 85. Patients were allowed to have had prior anti-PD-1, anti-PD-L1 or anti-CTLA-4 therapy, and more than 30% of the dose-escalation patients had previously received checkpoint inhibitors. Partial responses occurred in three dose-escalation patients, of whom one had hepatocellular carcinoma and two had cutaneous melanoma. Peripheral TCRbeta sequencing was intended to test whether TCR sequence diversity was altered and clonal T-cell expansion was caused by ivuxolimab. The paper covers the monotherapy dose-escalation part of the phase I ivuxolimab trial, which included N of about 56 patients. General study outcomes and caveats: At doses of 0.1 to 3.0 mg/kg, clonal expansion of both CD4+ and CD8+ blood T cells was observed from baseline to week 6. The antigen specificity of the peripheral T cells that underwent clonal expansion was not determined. In the 0.1-3.0 mg/kg groups, partial responders were among the patients with the lowest normalized peripheral clonal expansion, particularly in CD8+ T cells. After ivuxolimab, more expanded clones were found on average in CD8+ T cells than in CD4+ T cells. Low levels of normalized T-cell clonal expansion were also seen in some patients who did not respond.

V is clipped by 1 base and J by 3 bases, and the sequence between their germline boundaries is 13 bases long. Counted from cysteine to phenylalanine, this CDR3 has 16 amino acids. The entry retains the CDR3 DNA only, 48 bases that are in frame from base 1. Taken from the germline V gene (reference sequence), the CDR1 and CDR2 loops are LNHNV and YYDKDF. To sequence the TCRbeta CDR3 region, genomic DNA was isolated from the sorted cells. The immunoSEQ Assay was used to sequence the TCRbeta CDR3 regions. Entries here come from immuneACCESS through TCRdb and include only in-frame sequences with V and J called. Some clones fail to appear in such tables; in the studies checked, an unresolved V gene covers under half of the shortfall, and the cause of the remainder is unknown. Counted in this sample were 20,000 to 25,000 clones; approximately 90% of them appeared once. The ten largest clones represent about 49% of the sample.

This clone was seen just once. There is no known antigen for this receptor. No quality values exist for individual bases; no much larger clone is one base distant. The trial excluded patients who had a history of autoimmune disease or were on systemic immunosuppression. Peripheral blood for TCR sequencing was drawn from every dose cohort at baseline, at cycle 4 day 1 and at cycle 7 day 1. The samples were taken from a phase I, first-in-human, multicenter, open-label dose-escalation trial of ivuxolimab. Adults with locally advanced or metastatic head and neck squamous cell, hepatocellular, melanoma or renal cell carcinoma were enrolled in the trial. CD4+ and CD8+ T cells were sorted separately from peripheral blood before TCR sequencing.

The clonotype comes from an adult with an advanced solid tumor such as melanoma, head and neck, liver or kidney cancer. Sequenced here: CD4+ or CD8+ T cells sorted from blood, sampled in a trial of the OX40 agonist ivuxolimab. Rearrangement joined TRBV15 to TRBJ2-1, with a weak D call of TRBD2 (6 bases match). The nucleotides are TGTGCCACCAGCAGAGTCCGGGGACTTGTCTACAATGAGCAGTTCTTC. This encodes CATSRVRGLVYNEQFF. The entire variable domain, with the stretches around the CDR3 drawn from the reference TRBV15 and TRBJ2-1 proteins, is DAMVIQNPRYQVTQFGKPVTLSCSQTLNHNVMYWYQQKSSQAPKLLFHYYDKDFNNEADTPDNFQSRRPNTSFCFLDIRSPGLGDTAMYLCATSRVRGLVYNEQFFGPGTRLTVL.